These T cell receptor beta chains were read from a single sample in a study of blood T cell repertoires in COVID-19. Only in-frame clones appear in the TCRdb table, and some are missing; sequencing was by immunoSEQ multiplex PCR. Of approximately 110,000 clones in the sample, about 85% were seen once. Sequenced: peripheral blood. The receptor set was obtained from a human donor in a cohort sampled during active COVID-19. Each CDR3 is given with its conserved first and last residue. A D gene is named only where the DNA matches it firmly. Size values are once, few and many counts, or a class for expanded clones, and some rows have none.

v_call: TRBV7-9
d_call: TRBD2
j_call: TRBJ2-1
clone_size: .
cdr3_aa: CASSPPSAGGRNEQFF
cdr3_nt: TGTGCCAGCAGCCCCCCTTCTGCGGGGGGACGGAATGAGCAGTTCTTC

v_call: TRBV27
d_call: .
j_call: TRBJ1-5
clone_size: .
cdr3_aa: CASSIRSNQPQHF
cdr3_nt: TGTGCCAGCAGTATCCGTAGCAATCAGCCCCAGCATTTT

v_call: TRBV4-3
d_call: .
j_call: TRBJ1-3
clone_size: .
cdr3_aa: CASSQGRSQAFSGNTIYF
cdr3_nt: TGCGCCAGCAGCCAAGGGAGGAGTCAGGCGTTCTCTGGAAACACCATATATTTT

v_call: TRBV7-2
d_call: .
j_call: TRBJ1-5
clone_size: once
cdr3_aa: CASSLEAGTYSNQPQHF
cdr3_nt: TGTGCCAGCAGCTTAGAGGCTGGGACTTATAGCAATCAGCCCCAGCATTTT

v_call: TRBV6-5
d_call: .
j_call: TRBJ2-7
clone_size: .
cdr3_aa: CASAFAGASYEQYF
cdr3_nt: TGTGCCAGCGCGTTCGCAGGGGCCTCCTACGAGCAGTACTTC

v_call: TRBV28
d_call: .
j_call: TRBJ2-7
clone_size: .
cdr3_aa: CASSSPGTPYEQYF
cdr3_nt: TGTGCCAGCAGTTCCCCCGGGACTCCCTACGAGCAGTACTTC

v_call: TRBV4-3
d_call: .
j_call: TRBJ1-1
clone_size: .
cdr3_aa: CASSQDIGERTTEAFF
cdr3_nt: TGCGCCAGCAGCCAAGATATCGGGGAGCGGACCACTGAAGCTTTCTTT

v_call: TRBV18
d_call: .
j_call: TRBJ2-7
clone_size: .
cdr3_aa: CASSPSRVGDEQYF
cdr3_nt: TGTGCCAGCTCACCTAGCCGGGTGGGAGACGAGCAGTACTTC

v_call: TRBV6-5
d_call: .
j_call: TRBJ1-5
clone_size: .
cdr3_aa: CASTPWRGWYQPQHF
cdr3_nt: TGTGCCAGCACCCCCTGGAGGGGTTGGTATCAGCCCCAGCATTTT

v_call: TRBV28
d_call: TRBD2
j_call: TRBJ2-7
clone_size: .
cdr3_aa: CASSSFLAGVPPSYEQYF
cdr3_nt: TGTGCCAGCAGTTCGTTTCTAGCGGGGGTACCGCCCTCCTACGAGCAGTACTTC

v_call: TRBV4-1
d_call: .
j_call: TRBJ1-3
clone_size: .
cdr3_aa: CASSPGVLRGANTIYF
cdr3_nt: TGCGCCAGCAGCCCGGGGGTGCTTCGCGGGGCCAACACCATATATTTT

v_call: TRBV12-3/TRBV12-4
d_call: .
j_call: TRBJ2-3
clone_size: .
cdr3_aa: CASRSGFSDTQYF
cdr3_nt: TGTGCCAGCAGGTCAGGGTTTTCAGATACGCAGTATTTT

v_call: TRBV7-2
d_call: TRBD1
j_call: TRBJ2-7
clone_size: .
cdr3_aa: CASSLVRTGRHEQYF
cdr3_nt: TGTGCCAGCAGCTTAGTGCGGACAGGGCGGCACGAGCAGTACTTC

v_call: TRBV7-2
d_call: TRBD2
j_call: TRBJ2-1
clone_size: .
cdr3_aa: CATTSGGLYNEQFF
cdr3_nt: TGTGCCACGACTAGCGGGGGGCTATACAATGAGCAGTTCTTC

v_call: TRBV9
d_call: .
j_call: TRBJ1-3
clone_size: .
cdr3_aa: CASSVRQKFYPGNTIYF
cdr3_nt: TGTGCCAGCAGCGTCAGACAGAAGTTCTATCCTGGAAACACCATATATTTT

v_call: TRBV7-2
d_call: .
j_call: TRBJ2-1
clone_size: .
cdr3_aa: CASSLALGSYNEQFF
cdr3_nt: TGTGCCAGCAGCTTAGCGCTAGGCTCCTACAATGAGCAGTTCTTC

v_call: TRBV2
d_call: .
j_call: TRBJ2-7
clone_size: once
cdr3_aa: CASIIDIPRDITSYEQYF
cdr3_nt: TGTGCCAGCATTATAGATATTCCCCGGGACATAACATCCTACGAGCAGTACTTC

v_call: TRBV6-5
d_call: .
j_call: TRBJ2-1
clone_size: .
cdr3_aa: CASSEGPMRFF
cdr3_nt: TGTGCCAGCAGCGAGGGTCCTATGAGGTTCTTC

v_call: TRBV6-2/TRBV6-3
d_call: TRBD1
j_call: TRBJ2-4
clone_size: .
cdr3_aa: CASSSRDRGVKNIQYF
cdr3_nt: TGTGCCAGCAGTTCCCGGGACAGGGGAGTCAAAAACATTCAGTACTTC

v_call: TRBV19
d_call: .
j_call: TRBJ2-1
clone_size: .
cdr3_aa: CASSPTGKTHEQFF
cdr3_nt: TGTGCCAGTAGTCCCACAGGGAAAACCCATGAGCAGTTCTTC

v_call: TRBV5-1
d_call: .
j_call: TRBJ1-1
clone_size: .
cdr3_aa: CASSFLNNRDTEAFF
cdr3_nt: TGCGCCAGCAGCTTCCTCAACAACAGGGACACTGAAGCTTTCTTT

v_call: TRBV7-3
d_call: .
j_call: TRBJ2-2
clone_size: .
cdr3_aa: CASSLYSAGNTGELFF
cdr3_nt: TGTGCCAGCAGCTTATATTCCGCTGGCAACACCGGGGAGCTGTTTTTT

v_call: TRBV28
d_call: TRBD1
j_call: TRBJ2-4
clone_size: .
cdr3_aa: CASSRGQGSLAKNIQYF
cdr3_nt: TGTGCCAGCAGTCGGGGACAGGGGTCCCTAGCCAAAAACATTCAGTACTTC

v_call: TRBV3-1/TRBV3-2
d_call: .
j_call: TRBJ1-5
clone_size: many
cdr3_aa: CASSQDQGLSNQPQHF
cdr3_nt: TGTGCCAGCAGCCAAGATCAGGGGCTGAGCAATCAGCCCCAGCATTTT

v_call: TRBV21-1
d_call: .
j_call: TRBJ1-2
clone_size: few
cdr3_aa: CASSPSHVREGNCYGYTF
cdr3_nt: TGTGCCAGCAGCCCTTCGCATGTTAGGGAGGGAAATTGTTATGGCTACACCTTC

v_call: TRBV25-1
d_call: TRBD1
j_call: TRBJ2-1
clone_size: .
cdr3_aa: CASSESGTGNYNEQFF
cdr3_nt: TGTGCCAGCAGTGAATCCGGGACAGGGAACTACAATGAGCAGTTCTTC

v_call: TRBV2
d_call: TRBD1
j_call: TRBJ1-2
clone_size: .
cdr3_aa: CASSAGTGYNYGYTF
cdr3_nt: TGTGCCAGCAGTGCCGGGACAGGGTATAACTATGGCTACACCTTC

v_call: TRBV7-8
d_call: .
j_call: TRBJ1-2
clone_size: .
cdr3_aa: CASSLFGGNYGYTF
cdr3_nt: TGTGCCAGCAGCTTATTTGGGGGGAACTATGGCTACACCTTC

v_call: TRBV11-2
d_call: TRBD2
j_call: TRBJ2-3
clone_size: .
cdr3_aa: CASSFSPSGGQGTDTQYF
cdr3_nt: TGTGCCAGCAGCTTTTCCCCTAGCGGGGGACAAGGCACAGATACGCAGTATTTT

v_call: TRBV19
d_call: TRBD2
j_call: TRBJ2-1
clone_size: .
cdr3_aa: CASSYPSGGAQYNEQFF
cdr3_nt: TGTGCCAGTAGCTATCCTAGCGGGGGGGCCCAATACAATGAGCAGTTCTTC

v_call: TRBV30
d_call: .
j_call: TRBJ1-1
clone_size: .
cdr3_aa: CAWSPRVNTEAFF
cdr3_nt: TGTGCCTGGAGCCCCCGGGTGAACACTGAAGCTTTCTTT

v_call: TRBV6-6
d_call: .
j_call: TRBJ2-1
clone_size: .
cdr3_aa: CASSPQGSSYNEQFF
cdr3_nt: TGTGCCAGCAGCCCACAGGGAAGCTCCTACAATGAGCAGTTCTTC

v_call: TRBV4-3
d_call: TRBD1
j_call: TRBJ1-1
clone_size: .
cdr3_aa: CASSQAGTENTEAFF
cdr3_nt: TGCGCCAGCAGCCAGGCCGGGACAGAGAACACTGAAGCTTTCTTT